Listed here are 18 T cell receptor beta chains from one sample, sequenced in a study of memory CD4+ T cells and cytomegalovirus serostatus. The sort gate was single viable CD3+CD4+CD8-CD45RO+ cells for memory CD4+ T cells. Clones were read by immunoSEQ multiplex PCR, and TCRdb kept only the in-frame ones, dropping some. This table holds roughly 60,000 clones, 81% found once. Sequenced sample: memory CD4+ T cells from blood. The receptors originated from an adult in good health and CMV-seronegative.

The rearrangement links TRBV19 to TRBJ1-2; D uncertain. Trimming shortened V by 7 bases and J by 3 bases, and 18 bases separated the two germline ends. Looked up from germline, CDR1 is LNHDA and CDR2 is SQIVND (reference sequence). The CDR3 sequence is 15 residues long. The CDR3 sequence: CASNPSQSPYYGYTF. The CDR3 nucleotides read TGTGCCAGTAATCCGTCTCAATCACCTTACTATGGCTACACCTTC.

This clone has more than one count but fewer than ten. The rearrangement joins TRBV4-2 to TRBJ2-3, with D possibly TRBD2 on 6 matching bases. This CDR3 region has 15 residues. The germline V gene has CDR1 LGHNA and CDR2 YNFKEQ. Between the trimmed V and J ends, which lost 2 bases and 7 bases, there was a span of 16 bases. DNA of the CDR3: TGTGCCAGCAGCCAACAAACACCGGGACTTCATACGCAGTATTTT. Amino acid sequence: CASSQQTPGLHTQYF.

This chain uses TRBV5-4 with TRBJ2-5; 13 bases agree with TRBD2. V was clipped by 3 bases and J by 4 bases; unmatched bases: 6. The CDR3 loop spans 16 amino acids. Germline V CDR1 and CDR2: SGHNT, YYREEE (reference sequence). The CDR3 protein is CASSSTSGRALETQYF. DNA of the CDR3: TGTGCCAGCAGCTCCACTAGCGGGAGGGCCCTAGAGACCCAGTACTTC.

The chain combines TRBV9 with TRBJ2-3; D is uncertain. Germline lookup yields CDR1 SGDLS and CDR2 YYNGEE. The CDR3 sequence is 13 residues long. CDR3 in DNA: TGTGCTAGTAAGGGTCTGAGCACAGATACGCAGTATTTT. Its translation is CASKGLSTDTQYF.

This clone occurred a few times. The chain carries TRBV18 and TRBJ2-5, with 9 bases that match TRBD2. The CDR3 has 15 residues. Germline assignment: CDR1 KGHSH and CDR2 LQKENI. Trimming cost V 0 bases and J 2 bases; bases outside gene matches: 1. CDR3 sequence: CASSPPAGGQETQYF. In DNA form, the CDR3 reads TGTGCCAGCTCACCACCGGCGGGGGGGCAAGAGACCCAGTACTTC.

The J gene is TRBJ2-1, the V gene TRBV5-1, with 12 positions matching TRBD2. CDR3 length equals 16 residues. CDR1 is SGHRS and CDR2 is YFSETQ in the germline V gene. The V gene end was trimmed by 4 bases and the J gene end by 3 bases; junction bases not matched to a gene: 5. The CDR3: CASSMTSGSIYNEQFF. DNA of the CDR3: TGCGCCAGCAGCATGACTAGCGGGAGTATCTACAATGAGCAGTTCTTC.

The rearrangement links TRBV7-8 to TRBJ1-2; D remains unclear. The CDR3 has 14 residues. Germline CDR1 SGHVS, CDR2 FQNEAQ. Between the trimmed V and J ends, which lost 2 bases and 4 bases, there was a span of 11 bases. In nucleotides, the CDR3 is TGTGCCAGCAGCTTATCCAAGGTAAGCTATGGCTACACCTTC. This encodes CASSLSKVSYGYTF.

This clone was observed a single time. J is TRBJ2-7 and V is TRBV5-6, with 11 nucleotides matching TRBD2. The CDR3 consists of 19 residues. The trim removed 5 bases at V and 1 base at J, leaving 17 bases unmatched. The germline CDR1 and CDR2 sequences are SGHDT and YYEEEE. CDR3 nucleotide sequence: TGTGCCAGCAGTCCCCGCGCTAGCGGGAGGACACGGACATCCTACGAGCAGTACTTC. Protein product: CASSPRASGRTRTSYEQYF. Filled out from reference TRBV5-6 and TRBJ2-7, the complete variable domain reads DAGVTQSPTHLIKTRGQQVTLRCSPKSGHDTVSWYQQALGQGPQFIFQYYEEEERQRGNFPDRFSGHQFPNYSSELNVNALLLGDSALYLCASSPRASGRTRTSYEQYFGPGTRLTVT.

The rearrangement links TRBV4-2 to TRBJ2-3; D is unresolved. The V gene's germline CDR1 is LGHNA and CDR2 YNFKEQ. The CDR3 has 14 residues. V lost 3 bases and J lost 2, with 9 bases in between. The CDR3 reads CASSQDPSTDTQYF. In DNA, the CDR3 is TGTGCCAGCAGCCAGGACCCTTCCACAGATACGCAGTATTTT.

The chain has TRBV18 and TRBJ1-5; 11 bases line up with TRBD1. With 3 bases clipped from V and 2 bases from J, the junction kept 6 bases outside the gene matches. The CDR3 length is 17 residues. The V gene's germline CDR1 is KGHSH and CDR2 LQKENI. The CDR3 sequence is CASSPGQGAYGNQPQHF. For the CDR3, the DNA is TGTGCCAGCTCACCCGGACAGGGGGCTTACGGCAATCAGCCCCAGCATTTT.

The CDR3 here is CASSPGRGSGPQHF. CDR3 nucleotide sequence: TGCGCCAGCAGCCCCGGACGTGGCAGCGGGCCCCAGCATTTT. The rearrangement links TRBV5-1 to TRBJ1-5, with D unresolved. Germline V lookup: CDR1 SGHRS, CDR2 YFSETQ. V lost 4 bases and J 9 bases, leaving 17 bases between the germline ends. The CDR3 is made up of 14 amino acids. Combining the CDR3 with reference TRBV5-1 and TRBJ1-5 gives the whole variable domain KAGVTQTPRYLIKTRGQQVTLSCSPISGHRSVSWYQQTPGQGLQFLFEYFSETQRNKGNFPGRFSGRQFSNSRSEMNVSTLELGDSALYLCASSPGRGSGPQHFGDGTRLSIL.

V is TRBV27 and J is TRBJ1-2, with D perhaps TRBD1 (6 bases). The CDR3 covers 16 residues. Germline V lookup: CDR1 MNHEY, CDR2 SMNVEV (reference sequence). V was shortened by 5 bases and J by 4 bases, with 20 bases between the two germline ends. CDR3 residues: CASSKTGGRKTYGYTF. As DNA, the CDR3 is TGTGCCAGCAGTAAGACAGGTGGCCGAAAGACCTATGGCTACACCTTC.

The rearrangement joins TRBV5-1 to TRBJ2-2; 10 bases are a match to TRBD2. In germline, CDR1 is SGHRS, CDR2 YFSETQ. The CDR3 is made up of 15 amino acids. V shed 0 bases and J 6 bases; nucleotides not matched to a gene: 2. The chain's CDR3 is CASSLASGSSGELFF. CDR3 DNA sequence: TGCGCCAGCAGCTTGGCTAGCGGGAGTTCCGGGGAGCTGTTTTTT.

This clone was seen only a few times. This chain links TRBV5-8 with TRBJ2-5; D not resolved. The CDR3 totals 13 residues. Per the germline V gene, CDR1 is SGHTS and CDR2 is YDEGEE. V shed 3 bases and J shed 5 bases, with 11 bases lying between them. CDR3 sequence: CASSWVVGETQYF. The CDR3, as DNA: TGTGCCAGCAGCTGGGTGGTGGGGGAGACCCAGTACTTC.

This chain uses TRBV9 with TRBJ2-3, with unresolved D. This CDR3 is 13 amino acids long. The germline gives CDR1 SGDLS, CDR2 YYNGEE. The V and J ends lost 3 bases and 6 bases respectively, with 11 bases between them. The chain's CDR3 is CASSESLEDTQYF. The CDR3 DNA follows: TGTGCCAGCAGCGAGAGCCTTGAGGATACGCAGTATTTT.

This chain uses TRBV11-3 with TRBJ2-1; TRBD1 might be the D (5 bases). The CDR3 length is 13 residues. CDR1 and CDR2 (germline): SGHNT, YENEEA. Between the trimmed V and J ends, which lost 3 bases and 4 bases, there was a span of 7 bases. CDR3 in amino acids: CASSFGAYNEQFF. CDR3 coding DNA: TGTGCCAGCAGCTTTGGGGCTTACAATGAGCAGTTCTTC.

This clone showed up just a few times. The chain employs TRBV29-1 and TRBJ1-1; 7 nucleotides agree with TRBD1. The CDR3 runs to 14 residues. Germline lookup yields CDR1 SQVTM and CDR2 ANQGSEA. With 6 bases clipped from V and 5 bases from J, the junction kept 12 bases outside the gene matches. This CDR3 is CSVIKSTGWTEAFF. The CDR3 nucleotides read TGCAGCGTCATCAAATCGACAGGGTGGACTGAAGCTTTCTTT. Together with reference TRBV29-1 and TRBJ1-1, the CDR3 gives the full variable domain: SAVISQKPSRDICQRGTSLTIQCQVDSQVTMMFWYRQQPGQSLTLIATANQGSEATYESGFVIDKFPISRPNLTFSTLTVSNMSPEDSSIYLCSVIKSTGWTEAFFGQGTRLTVV.

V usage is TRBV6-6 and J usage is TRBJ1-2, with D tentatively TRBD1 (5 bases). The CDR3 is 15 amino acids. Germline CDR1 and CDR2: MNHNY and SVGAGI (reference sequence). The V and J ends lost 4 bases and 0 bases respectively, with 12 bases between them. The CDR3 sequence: CASSSAGRTNYGYTF. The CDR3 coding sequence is TGTGCCAGCAGTTCTGCAGGGCGAACTAACTATGGCTACACCTTC.